The present T cell receptor beta chain was sequenced within a study of shared clonotypes between healthy human individuals. General observations from the study: Limitation of the genetic and exposure-history diversity represented came from the few donors. All-four-donor shared clonotypes had higher generation probabilities than non-shared clonotypes did. Compared with memory subsets, naive subsets generally had larger estimated richness.

Remarks on this clone: Its antigen is not identified.

Data came from immunoSEQ multiplex PCR; TCRdb stores just in-frame clones and leaves some out. The table records 2 million to 3 million clones, 93% of them present only once. The V and J ends lost 3 bases and 3 bases respectively, with 3 bases between them. The germline V gene has CDR1 ENHRY and CDR2 SYGVKD. This CDR3 contains 11 residues. The gene calls are TRBV10-3 and TRBJ2-7; D ambiguous. Sequenced material: naive CD4+ T cells from PBMCs. The subset here: CD45RA+ positively selected. The sequence was collected from a young man in good health. Some clones in this sample may be carry-over from other donors' samples. Here the CDR3 DNA reads TGTGCCATCAGTGACTACTACGAGCAGTACTTC. It encodes CAISDYYEQYF.